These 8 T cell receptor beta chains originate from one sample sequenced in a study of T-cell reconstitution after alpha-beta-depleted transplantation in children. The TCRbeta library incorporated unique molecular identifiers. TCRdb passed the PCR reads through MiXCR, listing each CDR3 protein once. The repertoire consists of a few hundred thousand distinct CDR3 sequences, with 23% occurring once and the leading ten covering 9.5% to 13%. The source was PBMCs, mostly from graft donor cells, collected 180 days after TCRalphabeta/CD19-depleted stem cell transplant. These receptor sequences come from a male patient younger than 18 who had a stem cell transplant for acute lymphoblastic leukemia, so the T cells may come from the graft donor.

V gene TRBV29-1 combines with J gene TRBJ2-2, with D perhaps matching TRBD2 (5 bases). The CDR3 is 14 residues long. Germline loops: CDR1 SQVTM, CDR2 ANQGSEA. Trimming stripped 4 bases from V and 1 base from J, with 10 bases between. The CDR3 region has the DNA TGCAGCGTTGCCGGGATCGTGAACACCGGGGAGCTGTTTTTT. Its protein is CSVAGIVNTGELFF.

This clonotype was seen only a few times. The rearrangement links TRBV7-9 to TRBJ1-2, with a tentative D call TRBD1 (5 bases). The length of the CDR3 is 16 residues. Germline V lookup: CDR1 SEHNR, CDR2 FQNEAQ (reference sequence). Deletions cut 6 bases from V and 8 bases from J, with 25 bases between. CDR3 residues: CASRTAAGPAVGGYTF. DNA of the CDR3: TGTGCCAGCAGGACCGCCGCGGGGCCCGCAGTAGGGGGCTACACCTTC.

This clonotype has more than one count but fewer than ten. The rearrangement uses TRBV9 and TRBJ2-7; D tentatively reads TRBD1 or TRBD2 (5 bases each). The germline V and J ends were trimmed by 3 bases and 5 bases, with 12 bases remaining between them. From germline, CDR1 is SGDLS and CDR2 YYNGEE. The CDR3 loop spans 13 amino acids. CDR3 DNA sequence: TGTGCCAGCAGCGAGGGACCAAGGAACGAGCAGTACTTC. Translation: CASSEGPRNEQYF.

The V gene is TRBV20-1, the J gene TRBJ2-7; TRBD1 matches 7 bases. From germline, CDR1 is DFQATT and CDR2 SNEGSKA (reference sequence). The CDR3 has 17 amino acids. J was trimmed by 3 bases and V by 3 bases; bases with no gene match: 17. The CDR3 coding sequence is TGCAGTGCTAGCCCCAGAATTCCGGACAGGAGGAACTACGAGCAGTACTTC. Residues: CSASPRIPDRRNYEQYF.

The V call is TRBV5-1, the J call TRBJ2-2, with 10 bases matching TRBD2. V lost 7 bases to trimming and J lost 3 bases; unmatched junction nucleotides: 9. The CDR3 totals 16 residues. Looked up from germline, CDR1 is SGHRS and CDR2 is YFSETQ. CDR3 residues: CASGRLAGAYTGELFF. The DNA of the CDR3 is TGCGCCAGCGGACGGCTAGCGGGGGCCTACACCGGGGAGCTGTTTTTT.

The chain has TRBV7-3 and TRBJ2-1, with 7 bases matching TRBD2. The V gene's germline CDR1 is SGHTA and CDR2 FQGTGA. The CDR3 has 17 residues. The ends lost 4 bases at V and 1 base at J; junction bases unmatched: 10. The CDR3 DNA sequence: TGTGCCAGCAGCTCCACTGCGGGGAGGGGATCCTACAATGAGCAGTTCTTC. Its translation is CASSSTAGRGSYNEQFF.

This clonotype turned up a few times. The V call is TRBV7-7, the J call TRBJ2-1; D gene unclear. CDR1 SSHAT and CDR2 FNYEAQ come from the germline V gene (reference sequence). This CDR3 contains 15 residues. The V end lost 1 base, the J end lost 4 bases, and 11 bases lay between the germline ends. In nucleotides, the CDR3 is TGTGCCAGCAGCTTAGTTCAGACCGCTTACAATGAGCAGTTCTTC. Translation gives CASSLVQTAYNEQFF.

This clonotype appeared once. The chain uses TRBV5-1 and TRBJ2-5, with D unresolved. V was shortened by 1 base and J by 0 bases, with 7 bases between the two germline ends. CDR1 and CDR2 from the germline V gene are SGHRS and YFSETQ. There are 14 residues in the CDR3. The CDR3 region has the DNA TGCGCCAGCAGCTTGATACAGCACCAAGAGACCCAGTACTTC. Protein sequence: CASSLIQHQETQYF.